This T cell receptor (beta chain) was profiled in a study of Ad26.COV2.S vaccination and SARS-CoV-2 variants. Treatment meaning: approximately 18 received Ad26.COV2.S at low or high dose, single or two shots; several received placebo; per-sample allocation not given. Vaccine and placebo recipients were sampled on day 63 after the first injection. Some clones are missing from TCRdb's copy, which holds only in-frame ones; the method was immunoSEQ multiplex PCR. The repertoire holds a few hundred thousand clones, with 80% to 95% as singletons. V lost 2 bases, J lost 7 bases, and 11 bases lay in between. The CDR3 is 13 residues long. Germline values: CDR1 SGHTA, CDR2 FQGNSA.

The sequencing used peripheral blood, collected in a trial of Ad26.COV2.S vaccine versus placebo. The chain has TRBV7-2 and TRBJ1-1, with D maybe TRBD1 (5 bases). This sequence originates from a person between 18 and 60 years old who received the Ad26.COV2.S COVID-19 vaccine or a placebo. The CDR3 DNA reads TGTGCCAGCAGCTTACGCAGGGAAAATGAAGCTTTCTTT. Protein: CASSLRRENEAFF. Looking up the rest from reference TRBV7-2 and TRBJ1-1 gives the full variable domain: GAGVSQSPSNKVTEKGKDVELRCDPISGHTALYWYRQSLGQGLEFLIYFQGNSAPDKSGLPSDRFSAERTGGSVSTLTIQRTQQEDSAVYLCASSLRRENEAFFGQGTRLTVV.